The 2 T cell receptor beta chains presented below share a single source sample, sequenced in a study of blood T cell repertoires in COVID-19. Sequenced by immunoSEQ multiplex PCR; TCRdb stores in-frame clones only, minus some. Of a few hundred thousand clones listed, roughly 87% are singletons. Specimen: peripheral blood. The receptor source for this set is a woman younger than 35 who had recovered from COVID-19.

The chain couples TRBV19 to TRBJ2-1, with a tentative D call TRBD2 (6 bases). CDR1 is LNHDA and CDR2 is SQIVND in the germline V gene (reference sequence). V lost 0 bases and J lost 6, with 12 bases in between. The CDR3 is 15 amino acids. CDR3 sequence (DNA): TGTGCCAGTAGTATAGATATCAACGGGGGCAATGAGCAGTTCTTC. Translation gives CASSIDINGGNEQFF.

The genes are TRBV20-1 and TRBJ1-1; 8 bases line up with TRBD1. The CDR3 is made up of 16 amino acids. The V segment lost 3 bases and the J segment 1 base; nucleotides outside the gene matches: 10. Germline V gene data show CDR1 as DFQATT and CDR2 as SNEGSKA (reference sequence). The CDR3 is CSASIRGLYKNTEAFF. In nucleotides, the CDR3 is TGCAGTGCTAGTATCAGGGGGCTATATAAGAACACTGAAGCTTTCTTT.